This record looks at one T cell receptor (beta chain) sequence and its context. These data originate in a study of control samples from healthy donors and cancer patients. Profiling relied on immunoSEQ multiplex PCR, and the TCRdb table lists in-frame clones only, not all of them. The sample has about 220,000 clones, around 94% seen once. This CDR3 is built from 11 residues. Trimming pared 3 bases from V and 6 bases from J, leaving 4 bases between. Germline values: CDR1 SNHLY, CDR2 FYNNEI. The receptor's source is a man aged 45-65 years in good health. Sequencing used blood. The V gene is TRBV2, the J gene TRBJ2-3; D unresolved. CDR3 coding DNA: TGTGCCAGCAGTGACGCGGATACGCAGTATTTT. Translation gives CASSDADTQYF.